This T cell receptor beta chain was obtained from a study of cytomegalovirus exposure and HLA in healthy donors. As for the study in general: In an early release, HLA-typed donors contributed about 80 million unique TCR sequences.

CDR1 MNHNS and CDR2 SASEGT come from the germline V gene. Trimming removed 9 bases from V and 7 bases from J; junction bases left unmatched: 8. This CDR3 is built from 15 residues. To note about this clone: Its antigen is not known.

Study-wide results and limits: As was reported, the classifier diagnosed cytomegalovirus status with high specificity and sensitivity. Several of the most significant clusters appeared linked to common viral pathogens, based on a later analysis.

The study ran its PCR with 60 Vbeta and 13 Jbeta primers. Here immunoSEQ multiplex PCR was the method, and the copy in TCRdb shows in-frame clones only, minus some. The sample holds fewer than 200,000 clones, under 85% seen once. This TCR came from a man aged 50-59 years in good health and CMV-seronegative. The sequenced material came from PBMCs. V and J are TRBV6-1 and TRBJ2-1; 14 nucleotides line up with TRBD2. The CDR3: CASVPGTSGRNEQFF. The CDR3 DNA reads TGTGCCAGTGTCCCCGGGACTAGCGGGAGAAATGAGCAGTTCTTC.